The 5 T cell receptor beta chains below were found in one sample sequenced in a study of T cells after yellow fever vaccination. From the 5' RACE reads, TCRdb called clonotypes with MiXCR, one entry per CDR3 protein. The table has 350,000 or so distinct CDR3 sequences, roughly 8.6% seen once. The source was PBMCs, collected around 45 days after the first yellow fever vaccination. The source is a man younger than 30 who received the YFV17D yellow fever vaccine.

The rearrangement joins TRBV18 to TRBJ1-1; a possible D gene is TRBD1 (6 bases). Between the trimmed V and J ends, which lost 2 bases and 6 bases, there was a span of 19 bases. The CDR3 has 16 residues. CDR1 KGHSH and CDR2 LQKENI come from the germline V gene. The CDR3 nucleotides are TGTGCCAGCTCACCATCGGAAGGGGGTGGAAACTCTGAAGCTTTCTTT. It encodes CASSPSEGGGNSEAFF.

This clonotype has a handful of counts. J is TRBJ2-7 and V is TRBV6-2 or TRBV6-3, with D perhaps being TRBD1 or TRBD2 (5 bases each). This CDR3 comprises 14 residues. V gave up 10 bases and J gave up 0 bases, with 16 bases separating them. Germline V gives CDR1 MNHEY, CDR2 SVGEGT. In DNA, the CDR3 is TGTGCCACCACGGGGACCGCCAGCTCCTACGAGCAGTACGTC. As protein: CATTGTASSYEQYV.

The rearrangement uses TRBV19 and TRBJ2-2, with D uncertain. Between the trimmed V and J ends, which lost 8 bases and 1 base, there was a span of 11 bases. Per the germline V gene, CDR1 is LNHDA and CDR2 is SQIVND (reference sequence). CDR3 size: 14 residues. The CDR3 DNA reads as TGTGCCAGTGCGAGGTCCGGGAACACCGGGGAGCTGTTTTTT. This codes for CASARSGNTGELFF. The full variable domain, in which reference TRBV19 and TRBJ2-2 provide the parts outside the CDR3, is DGGITQSPKYLFRKEGQNVTLSCEQNLNHDAMYWYRQDPGQGLRLIYYSQIVNDFQKGDIAEGYSVSREKKESFPLTVTSAQKNPTAFYLCASARSGNTGELFFGEGSRLTVL.

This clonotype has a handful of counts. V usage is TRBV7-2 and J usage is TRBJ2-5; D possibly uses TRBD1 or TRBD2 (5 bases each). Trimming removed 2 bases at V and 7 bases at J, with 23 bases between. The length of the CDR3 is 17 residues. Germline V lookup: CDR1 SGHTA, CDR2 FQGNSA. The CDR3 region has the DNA TGTGCCAGCAGCTTACTATTCGGGGCGATCTCTCCAGTGACCCAGTACTTC. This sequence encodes CASSLLFGAISPVTQYF.

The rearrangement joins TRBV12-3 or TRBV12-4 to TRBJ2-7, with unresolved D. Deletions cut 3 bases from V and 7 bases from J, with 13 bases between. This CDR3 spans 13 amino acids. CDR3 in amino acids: CASSFFGVREQYV. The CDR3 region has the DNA TGTGCCAGCAGTTTTTTTGGGGTTAGGGAGCAGTACGTC.